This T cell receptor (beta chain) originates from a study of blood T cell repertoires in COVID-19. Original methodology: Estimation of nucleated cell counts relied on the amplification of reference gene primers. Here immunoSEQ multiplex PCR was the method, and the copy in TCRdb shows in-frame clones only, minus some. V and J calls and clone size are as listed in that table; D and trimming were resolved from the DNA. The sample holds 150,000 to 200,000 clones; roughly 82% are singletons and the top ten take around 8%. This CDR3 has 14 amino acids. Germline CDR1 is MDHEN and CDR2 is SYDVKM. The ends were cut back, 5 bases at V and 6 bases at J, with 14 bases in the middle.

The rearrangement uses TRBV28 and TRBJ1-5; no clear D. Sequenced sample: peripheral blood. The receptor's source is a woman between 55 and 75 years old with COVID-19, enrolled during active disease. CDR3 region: CASSPGGYGQPQHF. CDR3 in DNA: TGTGCCAGCAGTCCCGGCGGCTACGGTCAGCCCCAGCATTTT.